Following are 21 T cell receptor beta chains from one sample sequenced in a study of blood T cell repertoires in COVID-19. TCRdb's table, derived via immunoSEQ multiplex PCR, lists solely in-frame clones and lacks some. The table shows hundreds of thousands of clones, with around 86% occurring only once. The sequencing input was PBMCs or T cells enriched from blood (not recorded which). The receptors here all came from a man aged 40-55 years who had recovered from COVID-19.

This chain joins TRBV5-1 and TRBJ2-7; possible D gene TRBD2, 6 bases. The CDR3 covers 14 residues. Trimming removed 4 bases at V and 1 base at J, with 12 bases between. Germline lookup yields CDR1 SGHRS and CDR2 YFSETQ. Here the CDR3 reads CASSPGTYSYEQYF. The CDR3 DNA reads TGCGCCAGCAGCCCCGGGACTTATTCCTACGAGCAGTACTTC.

The chain links TRBV6-6 to TRBJ1-1; 8 bases fit TRBD1. The trim removed 5 bases at V and 5 bases at J, leaving 7 bases unmatched. Germline CDR1 reads MNHNY; CDR2 reads SVGAGI (reference sequence). This CDR3 region has 14 residues. The CDR3 nucleotides read TGTGCCAGCAGTAGCCGGACAGGGCAAACTGAAGCTTTCTTT. Protein product: CASSSRTGQTEAFF.

The rearrangement links TRBV13 to TRBJ1-1, with D possibly matching TRBD1 (5 bases). The CDR3 consists of 13 residues. Between the trimmed V and J ends, which lost 5 bases and 5 bases, there was a span of 12 bases. The germline V gene has CDR1 PRHDT and CDR2 FYEKMQ (reference sequence). The CDR3 DNA reads TGTGCCAGCAGCCCCAGGCCAGGGACTGAAGCTTTCTTT. Translation gives CASSPRPGTEAFF.

The chain carries TRBV9 and TRBJ1-6; D ambiguous. CDR3 length equals 15 residues. In germline, CDR1 is SGDLS, CDR2 YYNGEE. V lost 3 bases, J lost 0 bases, and 7 bases lay in between. For the CDR3, the DNA is TGTGCCAGCAGCGGGAGGAACTCCTATAATTCACCCCTCCACTTT. Its protein is CASSGRNSYNSPLHF.

The V gene is TRBV18, the J gene TRBJ1-1, with D hard to call. V was shortened by 8 bases and J by 1 base, with 8 bases between the two germline ends. The CDR3 runs to 12 residues. The germline CDR1 and CDR2 sequences are KGHSH and LQKENI. As DNA, the CDR3 is TGTGCCAGCGCCCGGGGGAACACTGAAGCTTTCTTT. It is translated as CASARGNTEAFF.

The chain carries TRBV6-5 and TRBJ2-1; possibly TRBD1 for D (5 bases). Trimming shortened V by 6 bases and J by 5 bases, and 14 bases separated the two germline ends. The CDR3 totals 14 residues. The germline V gene encodes CDR1 MNHEY and CDR2 SVGAGI. The CDR3 nucleotides read TGTGCCAGCAGCCAGGGTGTATGGGACAATGAGCAGTTCTTC. It translates to CASSQGVWDNEQFF.

J is TRBJ2-3 and V is TRBV6-5; 8 bases are a match to TRBD2. Germline V gene sequence: CDR1 MNHEY, CDR2 SVGAGI. There are 15 residues in the CDR3. V trimming: 3 bases; J trimming: 1 base; junction bases outside the gene matches: 3. Written as DNA, the CDR3 is TGTGCCAGCAGTTATTTGCGGGGGGGCACAGATACGCAGTATTTT. Its protein is CASSYLRGGTDTQYF.

CDR3 sequence reads: CAWSGGLAGYNEQFF. The CDR3 DNA is TGTGCCTGGAGTGGGGGACTAGCGGGTTACAATGAGCAGTTCTTC. The chain uses TRBV30 and TRBJ2-1, with 12 positions matching TRBD2. Germline V gene lookup returns CDR1 GTSNPN and CDR2 SVGIG (reference sequence). The ends lost 1 base at V and 4 bases at J; junction bases unmatched: 2. The CDR3 length is 15 residues.

This clone was observed a handful of times. The V gene is TRBV7-2, the J gene TRBJ2-1, with 11 nucleotides matching TRBD2. From germline, CDR1 is SGHTA and CDR2 FQGNSA. CDR3 length equals 15 residues. V lost 2 bases, J lost 12 bases, and 9 bases stayed unmatched. The CDR3 DNA reads TGTGCCAGCAGCTTAAGGACTAGCGGGCCAGTCGGGCAGTTCTTC. This codes for CASSLRTSGPVGQFF. The entire variable domain, with the rest obtained from reference TRBV7-2 and TRBJ2-1, is as follows: GAGVSQSPSNKVTEKGKDVELRCDPISGHTALYWYRQSLGQGLEFLIYFQGNSAPDKSGLPSDRFSAERTGGSVSTLTIQRTQQEDSAVYLCASSLRTSGPVGQFFGPGTRLTVL.

The gene calls are TRBV19 and TRBJ1-5; tentative D call: TRBD1 (5 bases). CDR3 size: 15 residues. The germline V gene has CDR1 LNHDA and CDR2 SQIVND (reference sequence). V was clipped by 6 bases and J by 7 bases, with 19 bases between them. The CDR3 DNA follows: TGTGCCAGTAGGGGCCCTGGTGGGGCACGACAGCCCCAGCATTTT. Translation: CASRGPGGARQPQHF.

This clone was found once. The chain couples TRBV6-5 to TRBJ1-2, with TRBD1 identical over 7 bases. The V segment lost 6 bases and the J segment 4 bases; nucleotides outside the gene matches: 5. CDR1 is MNHEY, CDR2 SVGAGI, per germline. The CDR3 consists of 13 residues. Written as DNA, the CDR3 is TGTGCCAGCAGGGAGGGGGCTGGCTATGGCTACACCTTC. Encoded protein: CASREGAGYGYTF.

The J gene is TRBJ1-2, the V gene TRBV30; 7 bases fit TRBD1. The CDR3 is made up of 14 amino acids. Germline lookup yields CDR1 GTSNPN and CDR2 SVGIG (reference sequence). After removal of 1 base from V and 6 bases from J, the junction contained 8 bases not matched to a gene. This CDR3 is CAWSALQGYNGYTF. CDR3 DNA sequence: TGTGCCTGGAGTGCCCTACAGGGGTACAATGGCTACACCTTC. Supplemented by reference TRBV30 and TRBJ1-2, the full variable domain reads SQTIHQWPATLVQPVGSPLSLECTVEGTSNPNLYWYRQAAGRGLQLLFYSVGIGQISSEVPQNLSASRPQDRQFILSSKKLLLSDSGFYLCAWSALQGYNGYTFGSGTRLTVV.

The V gene is TRBV28, the J gene TRBJ2-4; D call uncertain. Germline CDR1 reads MDHEN; CDR2 reads SYDVKM. Trimming cost V 7 bases and J 0 bases, with 7 bases left between them. The CDR3 spans 13 residues. This CDR3 is CASNSVAKNIQYF. The CDR3 DNA is TGTGCCAGCAACTCCGTAGCCAAAAACATTCAGTACTTC. Based on the CDR3 plus reference TRBV28 and TRBJ2-4, the full variable domain is DVKVTQSSRYLVKRTGEKVFLECVQDMDHENMFWYRQDPGLGLRLIYFSYDVKMKEKGDIPEGYSVSREKKERFSLILESASTNQTSMYLCASNSVAKNIQYFGAGTRLSVL.

The chain is built from TRBV6-5 and TRBJ1-5, with D tentatively TRBD1 (6 bases). The CDR3 is 14 residues long. Trimming pared 5 bases from V and 4 bases from J, leaving 12 bases between. The germline CDR1 and CDR2 sequences are MNHEY and SVGAGI. This CDR3 reads CASSRWDKNQPQHF. The CDR3 DNA is TGTGCCAGCAGTAGATGGGACAAAAATCAGCCCCAGCATTTT.

The chain joins TRBV7-2 to TRBJ2-3, with 9 bases aligning to TRBD2. The ends lost 11 bases at V and 3 bases at J; junction bases unmatched: 9. This CDR3 contains 14 residues. Germline assignment: CDR1 SGHTA and CDR2 FQGNSA. The CDR3 DNA is TGTGCCTCTGGCGGGGGGGGTGTGACAGATACGCAGTATTTT. This codes for CASGGGGVTDTQYF.

This clone has a single count. V is TRBV6-5 and J is TRBJ2-7, with TRBD2 identical over 7 bases. The CDR3 runs 14 residues. Germline V CDR1 and CDR2: MNHEY, SVGAGI. V lost 2 bases to trimming and J lost 2 bases; unmatched junction nucleotides: 3. CDR3 sequence reads: CASSYLADAYEQYF. The CDR3 DNA sequence: TGTGCCAGCAGTTACCTAGCGGATGCCTACGAGCAGTACTTC.

The V gene is TRBV29-1, the J gene TRBJ1-1; D gene unclear. V was clipped by 2 bases and J by 3 bases, with 10 bases between them. Germline V gene sequence: CDR1 SQVTM, CDR2 ANQGSEA. The CDR3 consists of 13 residues. CDR3 nucleotide sequence: TGCAGCGTTGAACTCGGGGTAGACACTGAAGCTTTCTTT. It codes for CSVELGVDTEAFF.

The chain recombines TRBV5-1 with TRBJ1-4; unclear D gene. This CDR3 is 14 amino acids long. CDR1 and CDR2 from the germline V gene are SGHRS and YFSETQ. Trimming pared 0 bases from V and 7 bases from J, leaving 10 bases between. As DNA, the CDR3 is TGCGCCAGCAGCTTGGGGCTAGTAGGTGAAAAACTGTTTTTT. This encodes CASSLGLVGEKLFF.

The chain couples TRBV30 to TRBJ1-3; D unresolved. CDR1 is GTSNPN and CDR2 is SVGIG in the germline V gene (reference sequence). V was shortened by 2 bases and J by 2 bases, with 10 bases between the two germline ends. There are 14 residues in the CDR3. The DNA of the CDR3 is TGTGCCTGGAGTCTGGGAGCAACTGGAAACACCATATATTTT. It yields the protein CAWSLGATGNTIYF.

The chain couples TRBV20-1 to TRBJ2-7; D not certain. The CDR3 contains 11 residues. V shed 3 bases and J shed 6 bases, with 9 bases lying between them. From germline, CDR1 is DFQATT and CDR2 SNEGSKA (reference sequence). DNA for the CDR3: TGCAGTGCTAGCCCCGGGTTCGAGCAGTACTTC. It specifies CSASPGFEQYF.

The V and J genes are TRBV5-1 and TRBJ1-1; no clear D gene. Germline V gene data show CDR1 as SGHRS and CDR2 as YFSETQ. This CDR3 is 14 amino acids long. V dropped 1 base and J dropped 1 base, with 8 bases sitting between them. The CDR3 protein is CASSLYGRNTEAFF. CDR3 DNA sequence: TGCGCCAGCAGCTTGTATGGGCGGAACACTGAAGCTTTCTTT.